The entry below describes one TCR beta chain. Sequencing was performed with immunoSEQ multiplex PCR; in TCRdb, only in-frame clones are kept and a portion is missing. The sample lists about 350,000 clones; over 85% were seen once. Seattle patients were enrolled while actively infected and followed longitudinally. This entry is derived from a study of blood T cell repertoires in COVID-19. At the level of the study: The United States, Italy and Spain provided the acute and convalescent COVID-19 samples. PBMCs, B-cell-depleted T cells, or T cells provided the cDNA or gDNA that made up the material.

CDR1 SGHTA and CDR2 FQGTGA come from the germline V gene. Trimming removed 0 bases from V and 1 base from J, with 15 bases in between. The CDR3 length is 17 residues. The specimen sequenced was peripheral blood. The chain links TRBV7-3 to TRBJ2-5, with D possibly being TRBD2 (6 bases). This receptor was taken from a woman aged 55-75 years with COVID-19, enrolled during active disease. CDR3 coding DNA: TGTGCCAGCAGCTTAACTTCTTGGGGAGGAGGCCAAGAGACCCAGTACTTC. It translates to CASSLTSWGGGQETQYF.